The clone carrying this TCR beta chain was detected a few times. CDR3 length: 13 residues. V shed 6 bases and J 6 bases; nucleotides not matched to a gene: 6. The germline CDR1 and CDR2 sequences are SEHNR and FQNEAQ (reference sequence). Libraries were prepared by immunoSEQ multiplex PCR; TCRdb keeps only in-frame clonotypes and omits some of them. The sample includes 140,000 to 150,000 clones, roughly 80% of them seen just once. The data were taken from a study of T cell responses to AZD1222 COVID-19 vaccine. This material consisted of peripheral blood, taken on day 0 of MenACWY control vaccination. This rearrangement joins TRBV7-9 to TRBJ1-2; 8 nucleotides match TRBD1. The sequence came from an adult in good health. CDR3 amino acids: CASSQGQGHGYTF. The CDR3 nucleotides are TGTGCCAGCAGTCAAGGACAGGGACATGGCTACACCTTC.